The 18 T cell receptor beta chains reported below all come from one sample, sequenced in a study of vaccination and CD4 T cells after COVID-19. Antigens of these TCRs are unknown. Cultured CD4+ T-cell DNA underwent Oncomine TCR Beta short-read sequencing. TCRdb processed the PCR reads anew with MiXCR; each CDR3 protein has one entry. Found here are several thousand distinct CDR3 sequences, approximately 60% of them singletons; the top ten hold around 12%. Noted treatment: roughly 10-day PBMC culture with coronavirus spike peptide pools or control peptides (ViraFEST assay). This material consisted of cultured CD4+ T cells from blood, taken after SARS-CoV-2 vaccination. The receptors come from a human donor with COVID-19.

J is TRBJ2-5 and V is TRBV2, with D tentatively TRBD1 (6 bases). The CDR3 is made up of 13 amino acids. The germline V and J ends were trimmed by 4 bases and 4 bases, with 10 bases remaining between them. Germline assignment: CDR1 SNHLY and CDR2 FYNNEI. For the CDR3, the DNA is TGTGCCAGCAGTGGTAGACAGGTAGAGACCCAGTACTTC. It yields the protein CASSGRQVETQYF. Full variable domain (missing parts from reference TRBV2 and TRBJ2-5): EPEVTQTPSHQVTQMGQEVILRCVPISNHLYFYWYRQILGQKVEFLVSFYNNEISEKSEIFDDQFSVERPDGSNFTLKIRSTKLEDSAMYFCASSGRQVETQYFGPGTRLLVL.

The chain employs TRBV18 and TRBJ2-7; perhaps D is TRBD1 or TRBD2 (5 bases each). Trimming cost V 4 bases and J 6 bases, with 16 bases left between them. This CDR3 is 14 amino acids long. Germline assignment: CDR1 KGHSH and CDR2 LQKENI. The CDR3 protein is CASSLNPGDVEQYF. As DNA, the CDR3 is TGTGCCAGCTCACTCAACCCTGGGGACGTCGAGCAGTACTTC.

This clonotype was seen only once. This rearrangement joins TRBV29-1 to TRBJ2-7, with 9 bases fitting TRBD1. V dropped 7 bases and J dropped 6; count of bases not matched to a gene: 4. Per germline, CDR1 SQVTM and CDR2 ANQGSEA. The CDR3 sequence is 11 residues long. This CDR3 reads CSGGQGSEQYF. CDR3 sequence (DNA): TGCAGCGGGGGACAGGGCTCCGAGCAGTACTTC.

The chain has TRBV7-9 and TRBJ1-2; no reliable D call. CDR1 is SEHNR, CDR2 FQNEAQ, per germline (reference sequence). Trimming stripped 2 bases from V and 7 bases from J, with 8 bases between. The CDR3 extends over 12 amino acids. CDR3 residues: CASSLIVGGYTF. In nucleotides, the CDR3 is TGTGCCAGCAGCTTAATAGTGGGTGGCTACACCTTC. Full variable domain (remainder filled in from reference TRBV7-9 and TRBJ1-2): DTGVSQNPRHKITKRGQNVTFRCDPISEHNRLYWYRQTLGQGPEFLTYFQNEAQLEKSRLLSDRFSAERPKGSFSTLEIQRTEQGDSAMYLCASSLIVGGYTFGSGTRLTVV.

The V call is TRBV29-1, the J call TRBJ1-5; no firm D call. The CDR3 length is 12 residues. Germline values: CDR1 SQVTM, CDR2 ANQGSEA. Trimming took 4 bases from V and 0 from J, leaving 4 bases between them. CDR3 region: CSVGYSNQPQHF. CDR3 bases: TGCAGCGTTGGCTATAGCAATCAGCCCCAGCATTTT. Full variable domain (outside the CDR3, taken from reference TRBV29-1 and TRBJ1-5): SAVISQKPSRDICQRGTSLTIQCQVDSQVTMMFWYRQQPGQSLTLIATANQGSEATYESGFVIDKFPISRPNLTFSTLTVSNMSPEDSSIYLCSVGYSNQPQHFGDGTRLSIL.

V is TRBV7-2 and J is TRBJ2-7, with TRBD2 as a possible D gene (6 bases). CDR1 SGHTA and CDR2 FQGNSA come from the germline V gene. The germline V and J ends were trimmed by 0 bases and 2 bases, with 8 bases remaining between them. There are 14 residues in the CDR3. CDR3 protein: CASSLAGLTYEQYF. The DNA for the CDR3 is TGTGCCAGCAGCTTAGCGGGACTGACCTACGAGCAGTACTTC.

This chain links TRBV5-8 with TRBJ1-6; 7 nucleotides line up with TRBD1. Germline V gene data show CDR1 as SGHTS and CDR2 as YDEGEE. This CDR3 has 14 amino acids. The J segment lost 10 bases and the V segment lost 2 bases, leaving 6 bases of the junction unmatched. CDR3 residues: CASSLRQGGSPLHF. Written as DNA, the CDR3 is TGTGCCAGCAGCTTACGACAGGGAGGGTCACCCCTCCACTTT.

V usage is TRBV4-2 and J usage is TRBJ2-5; D is tentatively TRBD1 or TRBD2 (6 bases each). With 0 bases removed from V and 4 bases from J, the gap between germline ends came to 18 bases. Germline loops: CDR1 LGHNA, CDR2 YNFKEQ. This CDR3 is built from 17 residues. The chain's CDR3 is CASSQDGAGGRGETQYF. The CDR3 nucleotides read TGTGCCAGCAGCCAAGACGGGGCTGGGGGGCGGGGAGAGACCCAGTACTTC.

This chain connects TRBV7-3 to TRBJ2-3; 10 bases line up with TRBD2. V was clipped by 5 bases and J by 1 base; unmatched bases: 3. CDR1 SGHTA and CDR2 FQGTGA come from the germline V gene. This CDR3 region has 15 residues. The CDR3 loop is CASSLLAGGTDTQYF. Written as DNA, the CDR3 is TGTGCCAGCAGCCTCCTAGCGGGGGGCACAGATACGCAGTATTTT.

The chain uses TRBV30 and TRBJ1-1; 8 bases map to TRBD1. Germline V gives CDR1 GTSNPN, CDR2 SVGIG (reference sequence). J was trimmed by 0 bases and V by 5 bases; bases with no gene match: 11. This CDR3 comprises 16 residues. The CDR3 loop reads CAWFQLGGQVNTEAFF. In DNA form, the CDR3 reads TGTGCCTGGTTCCAACTAGGGGGACAGGTGAACACTGAAGCTTTCTTT.

The chain links TRBV18 to TRBJ1-6, with a possible D match to TRBD1 (5 bases). Trimming stripped 0 bases from V and 6 bases from J, with 12 bases between. The CDR3 totals 16 residues. Germline CDR1 reads KGHSH; CDR2 reads LQKENI. The CDR3 bases are TGTGCCAGCTCACCACCGGTCGGGACTGGTAATTCACCCCTCCACTTT. Residues: CASSPPVGTGNSPLHF.

This clonotype was counted between two and nine times. V is TRBV5-3 and J is TRBJ1-2; no clear D. TRBV5-3 is an open reading frame whose function is uncertain. The CDR3 covers 11 residues. Between the trimmed V and J ends, which lost 4 bases and 8 bases, there was a span of 9 bases. The CDR3 region is CARSQIKGYTF. The CDR3 bases are TGTGCCAGAAGCCAGATTAAGGGCTACACCTTC.

The chain employs TRBV27 and TRBJ2-5, with D unclear. The CDR3 length is 13 residues. CDR1 and CDR2 from the germline V gene are MNHEY and SMNVEV (reference sequence). Trimming left V 2 bases short and J 4 bases short, with 8 bases between. The CDR3 nucleotides are TGTGCCAGCAGTTTAGTGCTGGGAGAGACCCAGTACTTC. This translates into CASSLVLGETQYF.

This chain links TRBV5-1 with TRBJ2-5; TRBD1 might be the D (5 bases). Trimming pared 0 bases from V and 4 bases from J, leaving 13 bases between. CDR1 and CDR2 from the germline V gene are SGHRS and YFSETQ. The CDR3 has 15 amino acids. CDR3 sequence reads: CASSLDLTGGETQYF. Here the CDR3 DNA reads TGCGCCAGCAGCTTGGACCTAACAGGTGGAGAGACCCAGTACTTC.

This chain connects TRBV27 to TRBJ1-4; no clear D gene. Deletions cut 6 bases from V and 10 bases from J, with 9 bases between. The V gene's germline CDR1 is MNHEY and CDR2 SMNVEV (reference sequence). CDR3 length equals 11 residues. The CDR3 coding sequence is TGTGCCAGCAGCGAACTTGGAAAACTGTTTTTT. Translated: CASSELGKLFF.

Within the sample, this clonotype is large. This chain joins TRBV7-2 and TRBJ2-7; unclear D gene. Germline assignment: CDR1 SGHTA and CDR2 FQGNSA. This CDR3 is built from 13 residues. V lost 5 bases and J 3 bases, leaving 11 bases between the germline ends. CDR3 region: CASSPRRVYEQYF. The CDR3 DNA is TGTGCCAGCAGCCCGAGAAGGGTCTACGAGCAGTACTTC.

V gene TRBV19 combines with J gene TRBJ2-5; TRBD2 agrees at 9 bases. Trimming cost V 1 base and J 2 bases; bases outside gene matches: 5. This CDR3 region has 16 residues. The germline V gene has CDR1 LNHDA and CDR2 SQIVND (reference sequence). The CDR3: CASSIGGLAGQETQYF. CDR3 DNA sequence: TGTGCCAGTAGTATAGGCGGCCTAGCGGGGCAAGAGACCCAGTACTTC.

In its sample, this clonotype was seen once. The rearrangement joins TRBV2 to TRBJ2-3; TRBD2 aligns across 7 bases. After removal of 8 bases from V and 1 base from J, the junction contained 3 bases not matched to a gene. CDR3 length: 13 residues. Germline assignment: CDR1 SNHLY and CDR2 FYNNEI. CDR3 nucleotides: TGTGCCAGCGGGGGGGTCGGCACAGATACGCAGTATTTT. It translates to CASGGVGTDTQYF.